This T cell receptor (beta chain) was retrieved from a study of identical twins. Study results and caveats: Within cord blood, abundant beta clonotypes carried fewer insertions, but memory repertoires showed no such trend. Models predicted too little out-of-frame TCR alpha sharing in monozygotic twins.

This clonotype came up many times. The antigen remains undetermined. The germline V gene encodes CDR1 MDHEN and CDR2 SYDVKM. J was trimmed by 7 bases and V by 8 bases; bases with no gene match: 5. The CDR3 sequence is 13 residues long. Unique molecular identifiers were present on the cDNA, which also gained a universal primer site by template switching. TCRdb re-called the 5' RACE reads with MiXCR, one entry per CDR3 protein. The data contain a few hundred thousand distinct CDR3 sequences, more than 9% of them seen just once; the ten biggest clones take up around 3.2%. Every one of the donors was a healthy Caucasian. The same data also went into a second study, on yellow fever vaccine responses in identical twins.

V is TRBV28 and J is TRBJ2-2; 9 bases map to TRBD1. This sequence was found in a woman between 18 and 29 years old in good health. The sample consisted of PBMCs. The DNA of the CDR3 is TGTGCCAGCTGGGACAGGGCTGGCGGGGAGCTGTTTTTT. Translated, it gives CASWDRAGGELFF.